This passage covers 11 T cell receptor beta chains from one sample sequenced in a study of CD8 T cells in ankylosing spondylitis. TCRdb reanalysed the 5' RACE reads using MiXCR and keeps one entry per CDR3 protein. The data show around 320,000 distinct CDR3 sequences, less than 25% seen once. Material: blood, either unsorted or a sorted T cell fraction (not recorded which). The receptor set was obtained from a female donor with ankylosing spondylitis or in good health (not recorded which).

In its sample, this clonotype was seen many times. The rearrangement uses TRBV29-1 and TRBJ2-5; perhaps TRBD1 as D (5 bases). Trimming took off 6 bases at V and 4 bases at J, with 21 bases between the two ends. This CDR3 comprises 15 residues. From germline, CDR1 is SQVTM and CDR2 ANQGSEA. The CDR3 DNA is TGCAGCGTCCTAAGGGGCAGGGAAGTAGTAGAGACCCAGTACTTC. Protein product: CSVLRGREVVETQYF.

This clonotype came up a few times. CDR3 residues: CASSYSMASGYSYNEQFF. The CDR3 nucleotides read TGTGCCAGCAGTTACTCGATGGCTAGCGGGTACTCCTACAATGAGCAGTTCTTC. The chain links TRBV6-2 or TRBV6-3 to TRBJ2-1; the match to TRBD2 covers 8 bases. There are 18 residues in the CDR3. With V trimmed by 0 bases and J by 0 bases, 7 bases remained unmatched. Germline CDR1 and CDR2: MNHEY and SVGEGT.

CDR3 nucleotides: TGTGCCAGCAGCCCAGCGGGGGTTTCACCCCTCCACTTT. The encoded protein is CASSPAGVSPLHF. This chain joins TRBV3-1 and TRBJ1-6; perhaps TRBD1 as D (5 bases). The CDR3 has 13 residues. Trimming pared 4 bases from V and 9 bases from J, leaving 10 bases between. Per the germline V gene, CDR1 is LGHDT and CDR2 is YNNKEL (reference sequence).

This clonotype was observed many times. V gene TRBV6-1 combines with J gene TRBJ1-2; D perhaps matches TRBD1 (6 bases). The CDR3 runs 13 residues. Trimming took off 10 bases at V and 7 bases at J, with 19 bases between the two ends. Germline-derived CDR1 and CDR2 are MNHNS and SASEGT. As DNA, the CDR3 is TGTGCCACCTCACGGGGGGGCCAACGTGGCTACACCTTC. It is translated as CATSRGGQRGYTF.

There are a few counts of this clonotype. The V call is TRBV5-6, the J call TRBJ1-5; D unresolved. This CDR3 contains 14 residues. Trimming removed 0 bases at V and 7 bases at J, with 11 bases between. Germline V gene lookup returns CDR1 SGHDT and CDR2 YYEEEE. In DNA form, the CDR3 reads TGTGCCAGCAGCTTGGCCATGGGCCGGCAGCCCCAGCATTTT. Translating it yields CASSLAMGRQPQHF. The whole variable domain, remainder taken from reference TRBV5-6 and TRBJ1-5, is DAGVTQSPTHLIKTRGQQVTLRCSPKSGHDTVSWYQQALGQGPQFIFQYYEEEERQRGNFPDRFSGHQFPNYSSELNVNALLLGDSALYLCASSLAMGRQPQHFGDGTRLSIL.

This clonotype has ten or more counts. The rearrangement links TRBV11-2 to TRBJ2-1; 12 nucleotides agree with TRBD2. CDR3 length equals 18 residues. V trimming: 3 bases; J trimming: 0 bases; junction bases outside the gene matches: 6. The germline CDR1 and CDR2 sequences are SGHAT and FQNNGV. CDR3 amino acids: CASSFRLAGVSSYNEQFF. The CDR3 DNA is TGTGCCAGCAGCTTCCGACTAGCGGGAGTCTCCTCCTACAATGAGCAGTTCTTC.

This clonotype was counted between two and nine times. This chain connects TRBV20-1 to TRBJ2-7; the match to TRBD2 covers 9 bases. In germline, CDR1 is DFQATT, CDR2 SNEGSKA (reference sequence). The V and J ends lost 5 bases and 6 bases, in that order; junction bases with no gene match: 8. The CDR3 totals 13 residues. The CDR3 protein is CSAPGTSRVEQYF. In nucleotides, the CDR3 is TGCAGTGCTCCCGGGACTAGCCGGGTCGAGCAGTACTTC.

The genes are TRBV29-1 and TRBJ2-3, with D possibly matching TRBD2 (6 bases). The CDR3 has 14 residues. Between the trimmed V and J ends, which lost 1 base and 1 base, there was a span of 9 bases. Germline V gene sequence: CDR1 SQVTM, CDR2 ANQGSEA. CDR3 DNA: TGCAGCGTTGAAGCGGGAGATGGCACAGATACGCAGTATTTT. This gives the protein CSVEAGDGTDTQYF.

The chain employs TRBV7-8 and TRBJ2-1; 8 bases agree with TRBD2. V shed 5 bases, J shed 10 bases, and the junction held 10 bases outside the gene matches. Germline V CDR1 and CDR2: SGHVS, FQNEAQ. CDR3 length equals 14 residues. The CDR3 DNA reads TGTGCCAGCAGCGCGGGGTTAGCGGGGTACGAGCAGTTCTTC. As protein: CASSAGLAGYEQFF.

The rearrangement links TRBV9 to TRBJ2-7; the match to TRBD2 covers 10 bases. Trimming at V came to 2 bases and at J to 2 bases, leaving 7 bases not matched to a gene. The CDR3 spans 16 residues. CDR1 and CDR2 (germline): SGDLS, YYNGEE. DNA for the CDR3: TGTGCCAGCAGCGTCCGACTAGCGGGCGGTCCCTACGAGCAGTACTTC. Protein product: CASSVRLAGGPYEQYF.

The CDR3 loop is CASIIRYEQYF. For the CDR3, the DNA is TGTGCCAGCATTATTCGCTACGAGCAGTACTTC. The J gene is TRBJ2-7, the V gene TRBV2; no reliable D call. The CDR3 length is 11 residues. V lost 7 bases to trimming and J lost 3 bases, with 7 bases between them. Looked up from germline, CDR1 is SNHLY and CDR2 is FYNNEI. The full variable domain, completed using reference TRBV2 and TRBJ2-7, is EPEVTQTPSHQVTQMGQEVILRCVPISNHLYFYWYRQILGQKVEFLVSFYNNEISEKSEIFDDQFSVERPDGSNFTLKIRSTKLEDSAMYFCASIIRYEQYFGPGTRLTVT.